Here is one T cell receptor (beta chain) with its context. There is no known antigen for this receptor. No much larger clone exists at a distance of one base, and base qualities are not known. The data belong to a study of quantifying T cell responses using KT2 cells (TCRdb year 2017). Study-wide context: RNA was DNase-treated and reverse transcribed with TCR alpha and beta constant-region primers, mostly using SuperScript III. Under optimum conditions, the T4 ligation step was estimated to exceed 10% efficiency. PCR2 was performed as a SYBR Green qPCR and was stopped at a predetermined fluorescence threshold so that over-amplification was avoided. Here is what the overall study found, with its caveats: Saturation in the detection of KT2 sequences was observed at very high KT2 spike-in numbers. No side-by-side comparison between this pipeline and other TCR sequencing techniques was included in the study. KT2 sequences were detected down to the lowest spike-in tested, about one KT2 cell per 100,000 PBMC. The numbers of KT2 alpha and beta sequences increased linearly with the number of input KT2 cells across several orders of magnitude.

Trimming removed 3 bases from V and 1 base from J; the gene matches leave 5 bases unexplained. Counted from cysteine to phenylalanine, this CDR3 has 15 amino acids. Only the CDR3 region is kept as DNA, spanning 45 bases read in frame from base 1. The library came from UMI-ligation and nested PCR. A single-stranded oligonucleotide carrying the Illumina SP2 sequence and a UMI was ligated to the cDNA 3' end using T4 RNA ligase 1. PCR1 used 4 to 5 cycles (98 degrees C 15 s, 69 degrees C 30 s, 72 degrees C 40 s), and the beta primer was an equimolar mix of RC1.1 and RC1.2 that covered TRBC1 and TRBC2. Starting at PCR2, the TCR alpha and beta chains were handled separately, and sample indices and Illumina adaptors were added. The UMI comprised 12 random nucleotides, as two hexamers separated by a spacer, placed after an 8-base spacer. Libraries were sequenced on an Illumina MiSeq with v2 2x251 paired-end chemistry, typically roughly 11 samples per run. PhiX DNA at about 4.5-7% was added to each sequencing library to increase diversity. Regarding the original processing steps: Raw reads were converted to FASTQ with bcl2fastq and were demultiplexed by dual indices with Demultiplexor. Decombinator assigned V and J genes by tag matching, allowing a single base-pair mismatch. UMIs were used by Collapsinator to correct both sequencing errors and frequency errors caused by PCR heterogeneity. CDR3Translator converted Decombinator identifiers to nucleotide sequence, translated to amino acids, and extracted CDR3 using C- and N-terminal motifs. A cluster of KT2 sequences that shared one unique molecular identifier was counted as a single distinct KT2 TCR. TCRdb applied fastp at Q25 and MiXCR to the public reads, then kept only in-frame beta chains. Rows with one shared CDR3 protein collapse into an entry with the most common genes and DNA. Here the V and J calls rest on TCRdb's processing, not on the authors' analysis. Counted in this sample were fewer than 40,000 distinct CDR3 sequences; under 7.5% of them appeared once. The leading ten clones occupy around 14% of the sample.

Known numbers of KT2, a T cell clone whose TCR had been sequenced previously, were spiked into unfractionated PBMC to test the sensitivity and accuracy of the pipeline. A range of KT2-to-PBMC ratios was generated by mixing KT2 cells with a fixed number of PBMC. This sequence originates from a human donor. This chain is built from TRBV12-3 or TRBV12-4 and TRBJ2-7; 8 middle bases align to TRBD2. Material for sequencing was PBMCs spiked with cells of the T cell clone KT2. The encoded CDR3 is CASSFERGTSYEQYF. The DNA sequence is TGTGCCAGCAGTTTTGAGCGGGGGACATCCTACGAGCAGTACTTC.